The 23 T cell receptor beta chains below all came from one sample that was sequenced in a study of T cell responses to AZD1222 COVID-19 vaccine. Libraries were prepared by immunoSEQ multiplex PCR; TCRdb keeps only in-frame clonotypes and omits some of them. The repertoire holds more than 95,000 clones, with 93% as singletons. The sample was peripheral blood, taken on day 0 of AZD1222 vaccination. These receptors all stem from an adult in good health.

This rearrangement joins TRBV4-1 to TRBJ1-2, with D possibly TRBD1 on 5 matching bases. This CDR3 is 13 amino acids long. With 2 bases removed from V and 7 bases from J, the gap between germline ends came to 11 bases. Germline V gene lookup returns CDR1 MGHRA and CDR2 YSYEKL. CDR3: CASSQRAGSGYTF. CDR3 sequence (DNA): TGCGCCAGCAGCCAAAGGGCAGGGAGTGGCTACACCTTC.

Written as DNA, the CDR3 is TGCGCCAGCAGTGAGGGTGGAGACCAGTACTTC. Its protein product is CASSEGGDQYF. This sequence joins TRBV10-2 and TRBJ2-5; no clear D gene. Trimming removed 2 bases at V and 10 bases at J, with 8 bases between. The CDR3 is made up of 11 amino acids. CDR1 is WSHSY and CDR2 is SAAADI in the germline V gene.

This chain joins TRBV2 and TRBJ2-2, with 7 bases fitting TRBD2. The CDR3 consists of 15 residues. Losses at the gene ends were 6 bases for V and 9 bases for J; bases not matched to a gene: 13. CDR1 is SNHLY, CDR2 FYNNEI, per germline. CDR3 loop: CASRRTSGAVRELFF. The CDR3 DNA reads as TGTGCCAGCAGACGGACTAGTGGGGCGGTCCGGGAGCTGTTTTTT.

The V gene is TRBV4-3, the J gene TRBJ1-4; TRBD1 aligns across 7 bases. The junction had 9 bases not matched to a gene; V was cut back by 0 bases and J by 5 bases. This CDR3 contains 17 residues. Germline V gene data show CDR1 as LGHNA and CDR2 as YSLEER. The CDR3 nucleotides are TGCGCCAGCAGCCAAGATCGATGGGACAGTTCAAATGAAAAACTGTTTTTT. This translates into CASSQDRWDSSNEKLFF.

The chain is built from TRBV7-2 and TRBJ2-1; no clear D. V gave up 4 bases and J gave up 8 bases, with 12 bases separating them. The germline CDR1 and CDR2 sequences are SGHTA and FQGNSA. CDR3 length: 13 residues. DNA of the CDR3: TGTGCCAGCAGCTCGAACGTGGGCGATGAGCAGTTCTTC. It encodes CASSSNVGDEQFF.

The chain combines TRBV18 with TRBJ2-7; no definite D call. Germline CDR1 and CDR2: KGHSH and LQKENI. Trimming took 2 bases from V and 2 from J, leaving 13 bases between them. The CDR3 loop spans 15 amino acids. In DNA form, the CDR3 reads TGTGCCAGCTCACCAAGTGTACACAGTACCTACGAGCAGTACTTC. Its protein is CASSPSVHSTYEQYF.

The chain has TRBV28 and TRBJ2-5, with TRBD1 identical over 7 bases. CDR3 length: 15 residues. The germline CDR1 and CDR2 sequences are MDHEN and SYDVKM. The J segment lost 5 bases and the V segment lost 5 bases, leaving 11 bases of the junction unmatched. As DNA, the CDR3 is TGTGCCAGCAGTCCCCGGGACAGACGATGGGAGACCCAGTACTTC. It is translated as CASSPRDRRWETQYF.

V gene TRBV2 combines with J gene TRBJ1-5, with TRBD1 matching 8 bases. V gave up 6 bases and J gave up 4 bases; unmatched junction bases: 5. This CDR3 has 14 amino acids. Germline CDR1 SNHLY, CDR2 FYNNEI. CDR3 sequence reads: CASRRTGMNQPQHF. CDR3 nucleotides: TGTGCCAGCAGACGGACAGGGATGAATCAGCCCCAGCATTTT.

This chain links TRBV15 with TRBJ2-1; D may be TRBD2 (6 bases). The germline CDR1 and CDR2 sequences are LNHNV and YYDKDF (reference sequence). The CDR3 length is 16 residues. The V end lost 0 bases, the J end lost 2 bases, and 11 bases lay between the germline ends. CDR3 nucleotide sequence: TGTGCCACCAGCAGAGACCCGACTAGGACCTACAATGAGCAGTTCTTC. This encodes CATSRDPTRTYNEQFF.

The chain uses TRBV24-1 and TRBJ1-2; 7 bases line up with TRBD1. CDR1 is KGHDR, CDR2 SFDVKD, per germline. The length of the CDR3 is 14 residues. Trimming took 5 bases from V and 5 from J; bases not matched to a gene: 7. In nucleotides, the CDR3 is TGTGCCACCAGTGGAGCCAGGGGGTCGTATGGCTACACCTTC. Its translation: CATSGARGSYGYTF.

J is TRBJ2-3 and V is TRBV21-1; no DNA check was done on the table's D call, TRBD2. TRBV21-1 is a pseudogene segment. The CDR3 has 14 residues. Here the CDR3 reads CASSRAGSTDTQYF. CDR3 bases: TGTGCCAGCAGTCGGGCGGGTAGCACAGATACGCAGTATTTT.

This clone was seen a single time. The gene calls are TRBV14 and TRBJ2-7; D ambiguous. Germline V gene data show CDR1 as SGHDN and CDR2 as FVKESK. V lost 3 bases and J 2 bases, leaving 11 bases between the germline ends. CDR3 length: 14 amino acids. CDR3 nucleotide sequence: TGTGCCAGCAGCCACGGGCTAACTACCTACGAGCAGTACTTC. This translates into CASSHGLTTYEQYF.

V gene TRBV10-3 combines with J gene TRBJ2-3; D is uncertain. V was shortened by 5 bases and J by 3 bases, with 15 bases between the two germline ends. The CDR3 consists of 15 residues. Per the germline V gene, CDR1 is ENHRY and CDR2 is SYGVKD. The CDR3 DNA sequence: TGTGCCATCAGTACAAAGAAAAGCATAACAGATACGCAGTATTTT. This gives the protein CAISTKKSITDTQYF.

In DNA, the CDR3 is TGTGCCAGCAGTTCTCAACCGGTTCCGGGGGAGCTGTTTTTT. Its translation is CASSSQPVPGELFF. The chain has TRBV6-5 and TRBJ2-2; D is undetermined. The germline V and J ends were trimmed by 4 bases and 8 bases, with 14 bases remaining between them. CDR1 and CDR2 from the germline V gene are MNHEY and SVGAGI. The CDR3 covers 14 residues.

The rearrangement uses TRBV20-1 and TRBJ2-2; 11 bases agree with TRBD2. The CDR3 is made up of 14 amino acids. Germline V lookup: CDR1 DFQATT, CDR2 SNEGSKA (reference sequence). The trim removed 3 bases at V and 8 bases at J, leaving 5 bases unmatched. CDR3 loop: CSASGLAGHGELFF. CDR3 in DNA: TGCAGTGCTAGTGGACTAGCGGGTCATGGGGAGCTGTTTTTT.

The chain uses TRBV10-3 and TRBJ1-4, with TRBD1 as a possible D gene (5 bases). Germline V gene sequence: CDR1 ENHRY, CDR2 SYGVKD. The CDR3 spans 13 residues. Trimming cost V 6 bases and J 5 bases, with 10 bases left between them. The CDR3 loop is CAISQGGNEKLFF. CDR3 nucleotides: TGTGCCATCAGCCAGGGAGGAAATGAAAAACTGTTTTTT.

The chain combines TRBV9 with TRBJ2-7; 8 bases line up with TRBD2. Germline V lookup: CDR1 SGDLS, CDR2 YYNGEE. The CDR3 has 16 residues. V was pared by 1 base and J by 5 bases, with 11 bases of the junction left unmatched. CDR3 sequence (DNA): TGTGCCAGCAGCGTACAAAGCGGGAGTCCGTGGGACGAGCAGTACTTC. Translating it yields CASSVQSGSPWDEQYF.

Written as DNA, the CDR3 is TGTGCCAGCAGCTTAGAAATTGGGGCATACAATGAGCAGTTCTTC. Residues: CASSLEIGAYNEQFF. The chain carries TRBV7-8 and TRBJ2-1; possibly TRBD1 for D (5 bases). Trimming cost V 1 base and J 4 bases, with 11 bases left between them. The CDR3 is 15 residues long. Germline CDR1 reads SGHVS; CDR2 reads FQNEAQ. The variable domain in full, completed from reference TRBV7-8 and TRBJ2-1, reads GAGVSQSPRYKVAKRGQDVALRCDPISGHVSLFWYQQALGQGPEFLTYFQNEAQLDKSGLPSDRFFAERPEGSVSTLKIQRTQQEDSAVYLCASSLEIGAYNEQFFGPGTRLTVL.

This clone was observed a single time. The chain joins TRBV19 to TRBJ2-1; 7 nucleotides align to TRBD2. V lost 8 bases, J lost 2 bases, and 3 bases stayed unmatched. CDR3 length equals 13 residues. Germline-derived CDR1 and CDR2 are LNHDA and SQIVND (reference sequence). The CDR3 here is CASQRDPYNEQFF. DNA of the CDR3: TGTGCCAGTCAGCGGGACCCCTACAATGAGCAGTTCTTC.

V is TRBV27 and J is TRBJ2-7; the D call may be TRBD1 or TRBD2 (5 bases each). Trimming took 6 bases from V and 0 from J, leaving 9 bases between them. Per the germline V gene, CDR1 is MNHEY and CDR2 is SMNVEV (reference sequence). The CDR3 contains 13 residues. CDR3 amino acids: CASRPGTSYEQYF. Written as DNA, the CDR3 is TGTGCCAGCAGGCCCGGGACCTCCTACGAGCAGTACTTC.

V is TRBV9 and J is TRBJ2-2; 11 bases are shared with TRBD2. Germline CDR1 is SGDLS and CDR2 is YYNGEE. The CDR3 totals 16 residues. The J segment lost 5 bases and the V segment lost 0 bases, leaving 3 bases of the junction unmatched. The DNA of the CDR3 is TGTGCCAGCAGCGTAGGACTAGCGGGAAATACCGGGGAGCTGTTTTTT. Translated, it gives CASSVGLAGNTGELFF. Together with reference TRBV9 and TRBJ2-2, the CDR3 gives the full variable domain: DSGVTQTPKHLITATGQRVTLRCSPRSGDLSVYWYQQSLDQGLQFLIQYYNGEERAKGNILERFSAQQFPDLHSELNLSSLELGDSALYFCASSVGLAGNTGELFFGEGSRLTVL.

The rearrangement joins TRBV7-8 to TRBJ1-3; no definite D call. This CDR3 spans 14 amino acids. From germline, CDR1 is SGHVS and CDR2 FQNEAQ. V lost 1 base to trimming and J lost 1 base, with 5 bases between them. CDR3 in DNA: TGTGCCAGCAGCTTAGGGAGGTCTGGAAACACCATATATTTT. The encoded protein is CASSLGRSGNTIYF. The variable domain in full, with the rest retrieved from reference TRBV7-8 and TRBJ1-3, is GAGVSQSPRYKVAKRGQDVALRCDPISGHVSLFWYQQALGQGPEFLTYFQNEAQLDKSGLPSDRFFAERPEGSVSTLKIQRTQQEDSAVYLCASSLGRSGNTIYFGEGSWLTVV.

In DNA form, the CDR3 reads TGCGCCAGCAGCCTACAGGGTGCTCCTCGCACAGATACGCAGTATTTT. Protein sequence: CASSLQGAPRTDTQYF. V usage is TRBV5-1 and J usage is TRBJ2-3, with a possible D match to TRBD1 (6 bases). This CDR3 is 16 amino acids long. The V gene's germline CDR1 is SGHRS and CDR2 YFSETQ. The V end lost 4 bases, the J end lost 1 base, and 16 bases lay between the germline ends.